Each of the 6 T cell receptor beta chains below was sequenced from the same sample in a study of blood T cell repertoires in COVID-19. Sequencing was performed with immunoSEQ multiplex PCR; in TCRdb, only in-frame clones are kept and a portion is missing. The repertoire consists of hundreds of thousands of clones, with roughly 91% occurring once and the leading ten covering less than 9.5%. The material sequenced was PBMCs or T cells enriched from blood (not recorded which). These receptors all come from a woman aged 25 to 39 who had recovered from COVID-19.

The chain combines TRBV4-1 with TRBJ2-1; 7 bases fit TRBD1. The CDR3 extends over 15 amino acids. Unmatched junction bases numbered 6, after V lost 0 bases and J lost 7 bases. CDR1 and CDR2 (germline): MGHRA, YSYEKL. Here the CDR3 DNA reads TGCGCCAGCAGCCAAGATAGGGCCAGGGGGAATGAGCAGTTCTTC. This sequence encodes CASSQDRARGNEQFF.

CDR3 bases: TGTGCCACCAGTGATGGTGGGACAGACGAAGCTTTCTTT. It is translated as CATSDGGTDEAFF. This chain joins TRBV24-1 and TRBJ1-1, with 7 bases matching TRBD1. CDR3 size: 13 residues. Germline V gives CDR1 KGHDR, CDR2 SFDVKD. V was clipped by 3 bases and J by 8 bases; unmatched bases: 5.

The genes are TRBV3-1 (or the pseudogene TRBV3-2) and TRBJ2-1, with 12 bases aligning to TRBD2. Trimming took 5 bases from V and 8 from J; bases not matched to a gene: 22. This CDR3 is built from 20 residues. Germline V CDR1 and CDR2: LGHDT, YNNKEL (reference sequence). CDR3: CASSYIRLAGESSRSDEQFF. Written as DNA, the CDR3 is TGTGCCAGCAGCTACATCCGACTAGCGGGAGAAAGTTCGCGGTCCGATGAGCAGTTCTTC.

The V call is TRBV28, the J call TRBJ1-2; D is undetermined. The CDR3 is 11 amino acids. In germline, CDR1 is MDHEN, CDR2 SYDVKM. V was pared by 8 bases and J by 1 base, with 5 bases between. The chain's CDR3 is CASYSNYGYTF. Here the CDR3 DNA reads TGTGCCAGCTACAGTAACTATGGCTACACCTTC.

This chain links TRBV7-2 with TRBJ1-6; 9 bases are a match to TRBD1. The trim removed 1 base at V and 10 bases at J, leaving 2 bases unmatched. Germline CDR1 is SGHTA and CDR2 is FQGNSA. The CDR3 spans 14 residues. CDR3 DNA: TGTGCCAGCAGCTTAGGGGACAGGGTCTCACCCCTCCACTTT. Its translation is CASSLGDRVSPLHF.

This clone was seen only a few times. V usage is TRBV28 and J usage is TRBJ1-5; 11 positions agree with TRBD1. The J segment lost 6 bases and the V segment lost 5 bases, leaving 6 bases of the junction unmatched. Germline lookup yields CDR1 MDHEN and CDR2 SYDVKM. The CDR3 is 15 amino acids. The CDR3 coding sequence is TGTGCCAGCAGTCCCTGGACAGGGGGCGGTCAGCCCCAGCATTTT. Encoded protein: CASSPWTGGGQPQHF. Based on the CDR3 plus reference TRBV28 and TRBJ1-5, the full variable domain is DVKVTQSSRYLVKRTGEKVFLECVQDMDHENMFWYRQDPGLGLRLIYFSYDVKMKEKGDIPEGYSVSREKKERFSLILESASTNQTSMYLCASSPWTGGGQPQHFGDGTRLSIL.